This TCR beta chain was obtained from a study of blood T cell repertoires in COVID-19. Across the whole study: Donors in the United States, Italy and Spain gave samples during acute or convalescent COVID-19. PBMCs, B-cell-depleted T cells, or T cells were the source of the cDNA or gDNA that made up the material.

In the original processing: Counts of nucleated cells, estimated from reference gene primer amplification, were obtained. Sequencing was performed with immunoSEQ multiplex PCR; in TCRdb, only in-frame clones are kept and a portion is missing. V, J and clone size derive from that table, while D and trimming were established from the DNA sequence. Among about 64,000 clones listed, approximately 91% were seen once. This clone was detected a few times. The V gene end was trimmed by 5 bases and the J gene end by 7 bases; junction bases not matched to a gene: 6. The CDR3 totals 13 residues. Germline assignment: CDR1 MNHEY and CDR2 SMNVEV (reference sequence).

V gene TRBV27 combines with J gene TRBJ2-7, with 9 positions matching TRBD2. The sequenced material came from peripheral blood. The TCR comes from a human donor in a cohort sampled during active COVID-19. CDR3 bases: TGTGCCAGCAGTACAGGACTAGCGTGGGAGCAGTACTTC. It is translated as CASSTGLAWEQYF.